This T cell receptor (beta chain) was obtained from a study of blood T cell repertoires in COVID-19 (dated by TCRdb to about 2020). About the investigation overall: Collaborator samples came from the United States, Italy and Spain and covered acute and convalescent phases of COVID-19. The prospective study material was composed of cDNA or gDNA derived from T cells, B-cell-depleted T cells, or PBMCs. The dataset comprised deeply sampled blood TCRbeta repertoires from subjects exposed to, actively infected with, or recovered from COVID-19. A de-identified subject ID, COVID-19 status, age in years and sex were almost always included in the sample metadata. Where available, HLA class I and class II types were obtained from metadata supplied by the sample provider rather than from assay-based typing. The repertoires were made available in a free public database intended to serve as a resource for research on the immune response to SARS-CoV-2. Samples came from the ongoing ImmuneRACE study (first 160 participants) plus 1,254 subjects from 6 global collaborators.

About this clone itself: Its antigen has not been determined. Per-base qualities were not stored, and no clone one base away is much larger.

Collaborating institutions collected whole blood in K2EDTA tubes following their own protocols. For TCRbeta analysis, collaborators shipped samples as frozen whole blood, isolated PBMCs, or DNA extracted from either of those sample types. V is reduced by 1 base and J by 0 bases, leaving a spacing of 16 bases between them. Taken from the germline V gene, the CDR1 and CDR2 loops are LGHNA and YNFKEQ. There are 18 amino acids in the CDR3, from cysteine to phenylalanine inclusive. The read is trimmed to its CDR3 DNA, 54 bases read in frame from base 1. TCRbeta CDR3 regions were amplified from genomic DNA by means of the immunoSEQ Assay, a bias-controlled multiplex PCR. In the paper's pipeline: Within the assay, amplification of reference gene primers was used to estimate how many nucleated cells each sample contained. To quantify the absolute abundance of each unique TCRbeta CDR3 rearrangement, sequence reads were collapsed and filtered. For each sample, productive Simpson clonality was calculated by taking the square root of Simpson's diversity index across productive rearrangements. The table comes from immuneACCESS by way of TCRdb, which keeps in-frame sequences with V and J called. Part of the clones is missing from these tables; in studies checked, under half for an unresolved V gene and the rest for unknown reasons. The V and J calls and clone size come from that table; D and trimming were worked out from the DNA. The sample records more than 150,000 clones, 85% to 90% of which are singletons. The top ten constitute about 3.9% of the sample.

Study-level results and caveats: Clinical and demographic metadata were provided uncurated, with the amount varying by source and participant.

The rearranged segments are TRBV4-2 and TRBJ1-5; the D gene is perhaps TRBD1, on 6 matching bases. Sequencing was done on a sample of peripheral blood. The clonotype comes from a woman in her seventies with acute or convalescent COVID-19. The DNA is TGTGCCAGCAGCCAAGTAGCCAGGGGAACAATTAGCAATCAGCCCCAGCATTTT. It encodes CASSQVARGTISNQPQHF.